This paragraph covers one TCR beta chain sequence. The antigen is undetermined. TCRdb's copy holds only in-frame clones and misses some; the assay was immunoSEQ multiplex PCR. The sample has about 480,000 clones, 70% to 90% seen once. The source of the sample is a study of Ad26.COV2.S vaccination and SARS-CoV-2 variants. Overall study: Into the muscle, Ad26.COV2.S was dosed once or twice, 56 days apart.

Study-level findings and limits: The authors reported substantial breadth in spike-specific CD8+ and CD4+ T cell responses after vaccination.

Documented treatment: 19 received Ad26.COV2.S at low or high dose, single or two shots; several received placebo; per-sample allocation not given. The samples were gathered on day 63 after the first injection of vaccine or placebo. Recruitment in Boston yielded a donor of adult age, 18-55 years. Germline CDR1 and CDR2: SGHRS and YFSETQ. CDR3 length: 15 amino acids. The germline V and J ends were trimmed by 2 bases and 0 bases, with 12 bases remaining between them. This chain joins TRBV5-1 and TRBJ2-7, with D possibly matching TRBD2 (6 bases). The sequenced sample was peripheral blood, obtained in a trial of Ad26.COV2.S vaccine versus placebo. The receptor's source is a person aged 18 to 59 who received the Ad26.COV2.S COVID-19 vaccine or a placebo. CDR3 sequence: CASSLWGRNSYEQYF. In nucleotides, the CDR3 is TGCGCCAGCAGCTTATGGGGGAGGAACTCCTACGAGCAGTACTTC. Combining the CDR3 with reference TRBV5-1 and TRBJ2-7 gives the whole variable domain KAGVTQTPRYLIKTRGQQVTLSCSPISGHRSVSWYQQTPGQGLQFLFEYFSETQRNKGNFPGRFSGRQFSNSRSEMNVSTLELGDSALYLCASSLWGRNSYEQYFGPGTRLTVT.